Below are 32 T cell receptor beta chains sequenced from a single sample in a study of blood T cell repertoires in COVID-19 (TCRdb year 2020). Receptor amplification or capture employed the immunoSEQ multiplex PCR assay. TCRdb re-hosts the immuneACCESS table, in-frame sequences only. Its copies lack some clones; in the studies checked, an unresolved V gene accounts for under half of them, and the cause for the rest is not known. The sample table records 200,000 to 250,000 clones; roughly nine tenths of these occur just once. Of the sample, about 3.5% is held by the ten largest clones. The sample was PBMCs or T cells enriched from blood (not recorded which). The source is a young woman in a cohort exposed to, infected with or recovered from COVID-19 (not recorded which).

This sequence joins TRBV10-2 and TRBJ2-1; weak D call: TRBD2 (6 bases). Trimming left V 4 bases short and J 8 bases short, with 9 bases between. The CDR3 runs 12 residues. Germline CDR1 WSHSY, CDR2 SAAADI. The CDR3 nucleotides read TGCGCCAGCAGTGTTACTAGCCATGAGCAGTTCTTC. This gives the protein CASSVTSHEQFF.

The chain has TRBV29-1 and TRBJ1-1; D uncertain. This CDR3 contains 12 residues. Germline V gives CDR1 SQVTM, CDR2 ANQGSEA. V lost 4 bases and J 4 bases, leaving 10 bases between the germline ends. CDR3 protein: CSVGSGFTEAFF. CDR3 in DNA: TGCAGCGTTGGTAGCGGATTCACTGAAGCTTTCTTT.

The chain combines TRBV6-5 with TRBJ1-2; 7 bases fit TRBD1. The CDR3 spans 13 residues. V lost 6 bases, J lost 8 bases, and 9 bases stayed unmatched. The germline V gene has CDR1 MNHEY and CDR2 SVGAGI. Written as DNA, the CDR3 is TGTGCCAGCAGAACAGGGGCGGTAGAGGGCTACACCTTC. Translation gives CASRTGAVEGYTF.

This clone was observed a single time. The chain employs TRBV5-4 and TRBJ2-1; TRBD1 agrees at 8 bases. The germline V gene encodes CDR1 SGHNT and CDR2 YYREEE (reference sequence). CDR3 length equals 14 residues. V dropped 4 bases and J dropped 5; count of bases not matched to a gene: 5. This CDR3 reads CASSDPTGDNEQFF. The CDR3 coding sequence is TGTGCCAGCAGCGACCCGACAGGGGACAATGAGCAGTTCTTC. Using reference TRBV5-4 and TRBJ2-1 for the parts outside the CDR3, the full variable domain is ETGVTQSPTHLIKTRGQQVTLRCSSQSGHNTVSWYQQALGQGPQFIFQYYREEENGRGNFPPRFSGLQFPNYSSELNVNALELDDSALYLCASSDPTGDNEQFFGPGTRLTVL.

This chain uses TRBV19 with TRBJ1-6; D ambiguous. The CDR3 consists of 14 residues. CDR1 LNHDA and CDR2 SQIVND come from the germline V gene (reference sequence). The V gene lost 2 bases and the J gene lost 3 bases, with 5 bases spanning the gap. The CDR3 spells CASSIPIYNSPLHF. CDR3 sequence (DNA): TGTGCCAGTAGTATACCCATCTATAATTCACCCCTCCACTTT.

The chain uses TRBV2 and TRBJ2-3, with 11 bases identical to TRBD1. Germline V gives CDR1 SNHLY, CDR2 FYNNEI. V dropped 4 bases and J dropped 0; count of bases not matched to a gene: 6. This CDR3 comprises 17 residues. The CDR3 protein is CASSARTGGSSTDTQYF. CDR3 DNA sequence: TGTGCCAGCAGTGCCCGGACAGGGGGCTCTAGCACAGATACGCAGTATTTT. Complete variable domain (other parts from reference TRBV2 and TRBJ2-3): EPEVTQTPSHQVTQMGQEVILRCVPISNHLYFYWYRQILGQKVEFLVSFYNNEISEKSEIFDDQFSVERPDGSNFTLKIRSTKLEDSAMYFCASSARTGGSSTDTQYFGPGTRLTVL.

J is TRBJ1-2 and V is TRBV5-1; TRBD1 might be the D (5 bases). The CDR3 totals 14 residues. CDR1 SGHRS and CDR2 YFSETQ come from the germline V gene. The ends were cut back, 3 bases at V and 2 bases at J, with 11 bases in the middle. The CDR3 nucleotides are TGCGCCAGCAGCTCAGGACATAACAACTATGGCTACACCTTC. It specifies CASSSGHNNYGYTF.

The chain links TRBV27 to TRBJ1-2, with TRBD1 identical over 8 bases. The germline V gene encodes CDR1 MNHEY and CDR2 SMNVEV (reference sequence). The junction had 1 base not matched to a gene; V was cut back by 3 bases and J by 4 bases. The CDR3 runs 13 residues. CDR3 coding DNA: TGTGCCAGCAGTTTTGGACAGGGCTATGGCTACACCTTC. Translated, it gives CASSFGQGYGYTF.

V usage is TRBV7-2 and J usage is TRBJ1-1, with 10 bases that match TRBD1. After removal of 6 bases from V and 3 bases from J, the junction contained 4 bases not matched to a gene. The CDR3 length is 14 residues. The germline V gene encodes CDR1 SGHTA and CDR2 FQGNSA. DNA for the CDR3: TGTGCCAGCAGTCGGGACAGGGGAGACACTGAAGCTTTCTTT. As protein: CASSRDRGDTEAFF.

This clone was observed a few times. V gene TRBV5-6 combines with J gene TRBJ2-1, with 7 bases identical to TRBD2. With V trimmed by 1 base and J by 5 bases, 6 bases remained unmatched. The CDR3 is made up of 15 amino acids. Germline-derived CDR1 and CDR2 are SGHDT and YYEEEE. Here the CDR3 reads CASSLLADNNNEQFF. The CDR3 bases are TGTGCCAGCAGCTTGCTAGCGGACAATAACAATGAGCAGTTCTTC.

The genes are TRBV7-3 and TRBJ2-1, with 10 bases identical to TRBD2. The junction had 9 bases not matched to a gene; V was cut back by 5 bases and J by 2 bases. This CDR3 has 17 residues. The germline gives CDR1 SGHTA, CDR2 FQGTGA. The CDR3 sequence is CASSVGIAGGAYNEQFF. CDR3 bases: TGTGCCAGCAGCGTGGGGATAGCGGGGGGAGCCTACAATGAGCAGTTCTTC.

The J gene is TRBJ1-2, the V gene TRBV10-3; 8 bases fit TRBD1. Germline values: CDR1 ENHRY, CDR2 SYGVKD. The V and J ends lost 2 bases and 7 bases, in that order; junction bases with no gene match: 9. The CDR3 extends over 15 amino acids. CDR3: CAISELGQGQSGYTF. As DNA, the CDR3 is TGTGCCATCAGTGAGCTAGGACAGGGACAAAGTGGCTACACCTTC.

J is TRBJ1-1 and V is TRBV11-3; D call uncertain. V was clipped by 1 base and J by 2 bases, with 11 bases between them. The length of the CDR3 is 15 residues. Germline V gives CDR1 SGHNT, CDR2 YENEEA. In DNA form, the CDR3 reads TGTGCCAGCAGCTTAGTAGCGGGATCAAACACTGAAGCTTTCTTT. Its translation: CASSLVAGSNTEAFF.

The chain has TRBV11-2 and TRBJ1-1; D might be TRBD1 (6 bases). This CDR3 is 15 amino acids long. The germline V gene encodes CDR1 SGHAT and CDR2 FQNNGV. V lost 0 bases and J lost 5, with 13 bases in between. CDR3 region: CASSLEAGVFTEAFF. In DNA, the CDR3 is TGTGCCAGCAGCTTAGAAGCAGGGGTGTTTACTGAAGCTTTCTTT.

This clone was detected once. V gene TRBV15 combines with J gene TRBJ1-1; no definite D call. The CDR3 extends over 15 amino acids. Trimming took off 3 bases at V and 4 bases at J, with 15 bases between the two ends. Germline assignment: CDR1 LNHNV and CDR2 YYDKDF (reference sequence). CDR3 DNA sequence: TGTGCCACCAGCAGTGACCAGCTCGGAGGCACTGAAGCTTTCTTT. The encoded protein is CATSSDQLGGTEAFF.

The chain uses TRBV5-1 and TRBJ2-3; TRBD2 matches 12 bases. The CDR3 is made up of 14 amino acids. CDR1 and CDR2 from the germline V gene are SGHRS and YFSETQ. The J segment lost 2 bases and the V segment lost 10 bases, leaving 5 bases of the junction unmatched. This CDR3 reads CAVLAGGHTDTQYF. CDR3 DNA: TGCGCCGTCCTAGCGGGGGGGCACACAGATACGCAGTATTTT.

V gene TRBV19 combines with J gene TRBJ2-7; 12 bases fit TRBD2. This CDR3 is built from 13 residues. The V and J ends lost 9 bases and 4 bases, in that order; junction bases with no gene match: 4. Germline V gene sequence: CDR1 LNHDA, CDR2 SQIVND (reference sequence). CDR3 in DNA: TGTGCCAGCCGACTAGCGGGAGATTACGAGCAGTACTTC. Protein product: CASRLAGDYEQYF.

The V call is TRBV6-5, the J call TRBJ2-2, with D maybe TRBD2 (6 bases). The CDR3 is 14 amino acids. V lost 7 bases and J 8 bases, leaving 17 bases between the germline ends. Germline lookup yields CDR1 MNHEY and CDR2 SVGAGI. The CDR3 spells CASKGGIASGELFF. DNA of the CDR3: TGTGCCAGCAAAGGCGGGATAGCGTCGGGGGAGCTGTTTTTT.

The rearrangement links TRBV9 to TRBJ2-3, with D tentatively TRBD2 (5 bases). V gave up 2 bases and J gave up 6 bases, with 13 bases separating them. The germline CDR1 and CDR2 sequences are SGDLS and YYNGEE. The CDR3 runs 14 residues. The CDR3 loop is CASSVGLGSDTQYF. The CDR3 region has the DNA TGTGCCAGCAGCGTTGGACTCGGTTCGGATACGCAGTATTTT.

The chain links TRBV28 to TRBJ1-2, with D hard to call. The CDR3 length is 12 residues. Germline loops: CDR1 MDHEN, CDR2 SYDVKM. The V end was cut by 7 bases, the J end by 5 bases, with 11 bases between. In DNA form, the CDR3 reads TGTGCCAGCACACCCAGAGGGTATGGCTACACCTTC. Its protein is CASTPRGYGYTF.

The chain carries TRBV7-2 and TRBJ1-6, with TRBD1 identical over 7 bases. The ends lost 2 bases at V and 4 bases at J; junction bases unmatched: 8. CDR3 length: 17 residues. Germline V gene lookup returns CDR1 SGHTA and CDR2 FQGNSA. The CDR3 DNA is TGTGCCAGCAGCTTATCACAGGGGAACGGGTATAATTCACCCCTCCACTTT. Residues: CASSLSQGNGYNSPLHF.

Remarks on this clone: Germline is not matched at one junction end, which may reflect a read error. The chain is built from TRBV10-2 and TRBJ2-3; D ambiguous. CDR1 and CDR2 from the germline V gene are WSHSY and SAAADI. The CDR3 contains 13 residues. DNA for the CDR3: TGCGCCAGCAGAGAGTCCCACACAGATACGCAGTATTTT. This codes for CASRESHTDTQYF.

The V gene is TRBV11-3, the J gene TRBJ2-1; D ambiguous. Per germline, CDR1 SGHNT and CDR2 YENEEA. Trimming removed 4 bases at V and 5 bases at J, with 9 bases between. This CDR3 is 13 amino acids long. CDR3 loop: CASSSRFNNEQFF. The CDR3 DNA is TGTGCCAGCAGCTCCCGGTTTAACAATGAGCAGTTCTTC.

The rearrangement uses TRBV28 and TRBJ1-4, with a tentative D call TRBD1 (6 bases). Germline V lookup: CDR1 MDHEN, CDR2 SYDVKM. V was clipped by 5 bases and J by 6 bases, with 10 bases between them. This CDR3 spans 13 amino acids. CDR3 amino acids: CASSVGQYEKLFF. CDR3 sequence (DNA): TGTGCCAGCAGTGTAGGACAGTATGAAAAACTGTTTTTT.

Turning to this clone: The sample contains more than one DNA sequence encoding this CDR3. This chain uses TRBV12-3 or TRBV12-4 with TRBJ2-7; D gene ambiguous. The germline V and J ends were trimmed by 5 bases and 0 bases, with 5 bases remaining between them. This CDR3 has 12 amino acids. This CDR3 is CASSPSSYEQYF. For the CDR3, the DNA is TGTGCCAGCAGTCCGAGCTCCTACGAGCAGTACTTC.

V is TRBV18 and J is TRBJ2-3; 7 positions agree with TRBD1. Germline CDR1 is KGHSH and CDR2 is LQKENI. V dropped 0 bases and J dropped 3; count of bases not matched to a gene: 6. This CDR3 contains 16 residues. The DNA of the CDR3 is TGTGCCAGCTCACCACCGTCGGGACAGCTAACAGATACGCAGTATTTT. As protein: CASSPPSGQLTDTQYF.

The CDR3 bases are TGTGCCCTTACCGGGACAGGTCTAGACTATGGCTACACCTTC. Translation gives CALTGTGLDYGYTF. The chain couples TRBV6-5 to TRBJ1-2, with TRBD1 matching 8 bases. The CDR3 spans 14 residues. The germline CDR1 and CDR2 sequences are MNHEY and SVGAGI. Trimming removed 11 bases from V and 3 bases from J; junction bases left unmatched: 11.

This clone was counted only a few times. V and J are TRBV10-1 and TRBJ1-1; the D is unclear. The CDR3 extends over 13 amino acids. V was pared by 0 bases and J by 6 bases, with 8 bases between. The V gene's germline CDR1 is WNHNN and CDR2 SYGVQD (reference sequence). CDR3 DNA sequence: TGCGCCAGCAGTGAGTCTGAGGGATCTGAAGCTTTCTTT. Translation gives CASSESEGSEAFF.

The V gene is TRBV19, the J gene TRBJ2-3; 12 bases map to TRBD1. V gave up 7 bases and J gave up 5 bases; unmatched junction bases: 22. CDR3 length: 20 residues. Germline V gene data show CDR1 as LNHDA and CDR2 as SQIVND (reference sequence). CDR3 region: CASTDTPSGTGGFSGDTQYF. In nucleotides, the CDR3 is TGTGCCAGTACTGATACCCCCTCCGGGACAGGGGGCTTTTCGGGAGATACGCAGTATTTT.

Here the CDR3 DNA reads TGTGCCAGCAGCTCAACAGGGGGGAGCAATCAGCCCCAGCATTTT. It yields the protein CASSSTGGSNQPQHF. The chain combines TRBV28 with TRBJ1-5; 8 positions match TRBD1. Germline CDR1 is MDHEN and CDR2 is SYDVKM. There are 15 residues in the CDR3. The V gene end was trimmed by 6 bases and the J gene end by 1 base; junction bases not matched to a gene: 5.

The rearrangement joins TRBV12-3 or TRBV12-4 to TRBJ1-1, with D hard to call. V lost 9 bases and J lost 1, with 9 bases in between. This CDR3 has 12 residues. The CDR3 coding sequence is TGTGCCAGTAGAACCGCGAACACTGAAGCTTTCTTT. Residues: CASRTANTEAFF.

The chain couples TRBV18 to TRBJ1-2, with 9 bases aligning to TRBD1. Germline V gene sequence: CDR1 KGHSH, CDR2 LQKENI. V shed 2 bases, J shed 2 bases, and the junction held 9 bases outside the gene matches. The CDR3 covers 17 residues. Here the CDR3 DNA reads TGTGCCAGCTCACCAGTCCCGGGACAGGGTCGGAACTATGGCTACACCTTC. This translates into CASSPVPGQGRNYGYTF.